Listed below are T cell receptor beta chains from one sample, sequenced in a study of CD8+CD57+ T cells in acquired aplastic anemia. TCRdb fed the reads into MiXCR, producing one record per CDR3 protein. Of 150,000 or so distinct CDR3 sequences detected, about 45% appear once; the ten largest clones hold approximately 1%. The source material was sorted CD4+, CD8+, or CD8+CD57+ T cells (not recorded which) from PBMCs. The receptors were gathered from a human donor with aplastic anemia. Each CDR3 is given with its conserved first and last residue. A D gene is named only where the DNA matches it firmly. Clone size appears in some rows only: once, few, many, or a class for an expanded clone.

j_call: TRBJ1-1
v_call: TRBV24-1
clone_size: -
d_call: TRBD1
cdr3_aa: CATSGTGQGPTEAFF
cdr3_nt: TGTGCCACCAGTGGGACGGGACAGGGTCCCACTGAAGCTTTCTTT

j_call: TRBJ2-2
v_call: TRBV9
clone_size: -
d_call: -
cdr3_aa: CASSPPRVGPNTGELFF
cdr3_nt: TGTGCCAGCAGCCCACCCAGGGTAGGGCCTAACACCGGGGAGCTGTTTTTT

j_call: TRBJ1-3
v_call: TRBV6-5
clone_size: many
d_call: -
cdr3_aa: CASSSTFSSGNTIYF
cdr3_nt: TGTGCCAGCAGTTCGACTTTTAGCTCTGGAAACACCATATATTTT

j_call: TRBJ2-7
v_call: TRBV15
clone_size: few
d_call: -
cdr3_aa: CATSRGGASYEQYF
cdr3_nt: TGTGCCACCAGCAGAGGGGGGGCCTCCTACGAGCAGTACTTC

j_call: TRBJ2-5
v_call: TRBV19
clone_size: -
d_call: -
cdr3_aa: CASSGLLLETQYF
cdr3_nt: TGTGCCAGTAGTGGGCTACTCTTAGAGACCCAGTACTTC

j_call: TRBJ2-1
v_call: TRBV7-2
clone_size: few
d_call: -
cdr3_aa: CASSLGRDNEQFF
cdr3_nt: TGTGCCAGCAGCTTAGGCAGAGACAATGAGCAGTTCTTC

j_call: TRBJ2-5
v_call: TRBV19
clone_size: -
d_call: -
cdr3_aa: CASSIIGGEETQYF
cdr3_nt: TGTGCCAGTAGTATAATCGGTGGAGAAGAGACCCAGTACTTC

j_call: TRBJ1-2
v_call: TRBV2
clone_size: -
d_call: -
cdr3_aa: CASSPDGSCGYTF
cdr3_nt: TGTGCCAGCTCACCAGACGGTAGCTGTGGCTACACCTTC

j_call: TRBJ1-2
v_call: TRBV9
clone_size: -
d_call: TRBD1
cdr3_aa: CANSPRGDRGILDYGYTF
cdr3_nt: TGTGCCAACAGCCCGAGGGGGGACAGGGGGATATTGGACTATGGCTACACCTTC

j_call: TRBJ1-4
v_call: TRBV25-1
clone_size: -
d_call: -
cdr3_aa: CASSPPGTANEKLFF
cdr3_nt: TGTGCCAGCAGTCCTCCCGGGACGGCTAATGAAAAACTGTTTTTT